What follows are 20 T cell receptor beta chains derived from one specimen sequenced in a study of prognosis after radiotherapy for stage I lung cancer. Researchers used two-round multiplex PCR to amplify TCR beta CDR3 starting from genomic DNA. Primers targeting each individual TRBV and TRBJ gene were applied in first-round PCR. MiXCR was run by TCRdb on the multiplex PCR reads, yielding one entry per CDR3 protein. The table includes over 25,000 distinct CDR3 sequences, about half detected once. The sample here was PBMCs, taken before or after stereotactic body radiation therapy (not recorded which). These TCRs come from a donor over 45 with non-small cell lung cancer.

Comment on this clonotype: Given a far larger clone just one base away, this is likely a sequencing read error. The CDR3: CASSPTGIHPQHF. The CDR3 DNA is TGTGCCAGCAGTCCCACAGGGATACATCCCCAGCATTTT. This rearrangement joins TRBV6-4 to TRBJ1-5, with D possibly matching TRBD1 (6 bases). The CDR3 sequence is 13 residues long. V lost 5 bases to trimming and J lost 10 bases, with 15 bases between them. CDR1 MRHNA and CDR2 SNTAGT come from the germline V gene.

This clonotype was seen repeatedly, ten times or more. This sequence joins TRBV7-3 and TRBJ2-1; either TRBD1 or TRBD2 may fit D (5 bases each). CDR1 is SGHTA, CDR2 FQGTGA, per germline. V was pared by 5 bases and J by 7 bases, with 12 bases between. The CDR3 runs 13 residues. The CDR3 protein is CASSPPGRNEQFF. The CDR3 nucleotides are TGTGCCAGCAGCCCACCGGGGCGGAATGAGCAGTTCTTC.

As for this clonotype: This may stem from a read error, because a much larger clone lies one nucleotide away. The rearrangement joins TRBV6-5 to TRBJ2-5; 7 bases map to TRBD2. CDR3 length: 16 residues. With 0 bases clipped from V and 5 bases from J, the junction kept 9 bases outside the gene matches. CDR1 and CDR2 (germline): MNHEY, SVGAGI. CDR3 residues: CASSYSRRLACETQYF. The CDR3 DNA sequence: TGTGCCAGCAGTTACTCGAGACGACTAGCTTGTGAGACCCAGTACTTC.

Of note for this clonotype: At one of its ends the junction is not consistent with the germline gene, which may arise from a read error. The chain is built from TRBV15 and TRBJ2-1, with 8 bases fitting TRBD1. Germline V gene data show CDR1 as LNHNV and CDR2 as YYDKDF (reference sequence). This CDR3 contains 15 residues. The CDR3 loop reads CSTSRGRVGYNEQFF. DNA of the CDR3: TGTTCCACCAGCAGGGGGCGGGTGGGCTACAATGAGCAGTTCTTC.

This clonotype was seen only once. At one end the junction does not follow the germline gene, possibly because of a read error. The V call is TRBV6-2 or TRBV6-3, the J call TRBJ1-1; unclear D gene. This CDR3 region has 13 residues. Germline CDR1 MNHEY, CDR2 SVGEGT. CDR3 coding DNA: TGTGCCAGTAGTTACCTGAGCCACACTGAAGCTTTCTTT. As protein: CASSYLSHTEAFF.

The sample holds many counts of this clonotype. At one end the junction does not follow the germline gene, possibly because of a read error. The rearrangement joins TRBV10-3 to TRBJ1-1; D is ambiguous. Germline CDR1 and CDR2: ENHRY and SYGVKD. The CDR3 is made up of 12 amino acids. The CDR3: CAISEATERVKF. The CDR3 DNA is TGTGCCATCAGTGAGGCAACAGAGCGAGTCAAGTTT.

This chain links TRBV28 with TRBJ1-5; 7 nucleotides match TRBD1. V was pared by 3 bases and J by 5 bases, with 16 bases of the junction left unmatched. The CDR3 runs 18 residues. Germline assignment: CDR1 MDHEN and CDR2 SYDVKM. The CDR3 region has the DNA TGTGCCAGCAGTTTCGGGGGTGGAACCCGGACAGGCTATCAGCCCCAGCATTTT. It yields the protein CASSFGGGTRTGYQPQHF.

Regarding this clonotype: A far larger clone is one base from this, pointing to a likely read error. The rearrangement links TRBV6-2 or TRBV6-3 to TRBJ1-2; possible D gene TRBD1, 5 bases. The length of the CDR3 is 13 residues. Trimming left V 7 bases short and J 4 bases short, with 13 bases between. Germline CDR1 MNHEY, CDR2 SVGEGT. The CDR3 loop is CASKEPGSYGYTF. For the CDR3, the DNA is TGTGCCAGCAAGGAGCCAGGGTCCTATGGCTACACCTTC.

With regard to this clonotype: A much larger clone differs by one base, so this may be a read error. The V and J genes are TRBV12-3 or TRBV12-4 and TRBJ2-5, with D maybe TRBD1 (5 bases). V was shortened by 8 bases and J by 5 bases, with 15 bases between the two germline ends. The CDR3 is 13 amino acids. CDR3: CASAAQGLETQYF. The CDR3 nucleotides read TGTGCCAGCGCCGCGCAGGGTCTGGAGACCCAGTACTTC.

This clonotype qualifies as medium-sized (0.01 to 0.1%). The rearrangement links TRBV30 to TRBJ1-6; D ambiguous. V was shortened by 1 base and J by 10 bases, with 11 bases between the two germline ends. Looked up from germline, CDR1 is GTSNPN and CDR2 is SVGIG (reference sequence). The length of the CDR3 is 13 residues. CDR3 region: CAWSDPRGSPLHF. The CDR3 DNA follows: TGTGCCTGGAGTGATCCGAGAGGGTCACCCCTCCACTTT.

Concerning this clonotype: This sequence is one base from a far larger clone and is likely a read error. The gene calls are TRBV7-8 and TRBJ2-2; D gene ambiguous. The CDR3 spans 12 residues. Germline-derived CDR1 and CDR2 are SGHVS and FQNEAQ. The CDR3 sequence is CASSLNTAELFF. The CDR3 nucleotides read TGTGCCAGCAGCCTTAACACCGCGGAGCTGTTTTTT.

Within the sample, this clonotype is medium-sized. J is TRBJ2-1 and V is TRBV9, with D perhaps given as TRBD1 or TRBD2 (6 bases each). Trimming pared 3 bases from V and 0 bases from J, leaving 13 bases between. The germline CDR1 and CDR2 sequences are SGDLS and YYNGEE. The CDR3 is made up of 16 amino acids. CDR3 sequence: CASSAGGGSSYNEQFF. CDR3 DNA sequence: TGTGCCAGCAGCGCCGGGGGCGGCAGCTCCTACAATGAGCAGTTCTTC. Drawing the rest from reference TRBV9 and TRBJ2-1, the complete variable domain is DSGVTQTPKHLITATGQRVTLRCSPRSGDLSVYWYQQSLDQGLQFLIQYYNGEERAKGNILERFSAQQFPDLHSELNLSSLELGDSALYFCASSAGGGSSYNEQFFGPGTRLTVL.

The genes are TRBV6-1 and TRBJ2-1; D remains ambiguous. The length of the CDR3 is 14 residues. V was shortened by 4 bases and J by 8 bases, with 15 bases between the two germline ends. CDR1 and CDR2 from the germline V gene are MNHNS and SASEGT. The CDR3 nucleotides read TGTGCCAGCAGTGCTCTAGTCGGTGGTCATGAGCAGTTCTTC. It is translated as CASSALVGGHEQFF.

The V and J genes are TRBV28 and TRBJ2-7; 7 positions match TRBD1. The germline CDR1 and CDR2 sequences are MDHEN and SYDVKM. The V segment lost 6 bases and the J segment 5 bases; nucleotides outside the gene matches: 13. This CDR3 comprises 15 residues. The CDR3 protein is CASSPPGQIAHEQYF. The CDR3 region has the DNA TGTGCCAGCAGCCCACCGGGACAGATAGCCCACGAGCAGTACTTC. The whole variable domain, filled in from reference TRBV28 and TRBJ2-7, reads DVKVTQSSRYLVKRTGEKVFLECVQDMDHENMFWYRQDPGLGLRLIYFSYDVKMKEKGDIPEGYSVSREKKERFSLILESASTNQTSMYLCASSPPGQIAHEQYFGPGTRLTVT.

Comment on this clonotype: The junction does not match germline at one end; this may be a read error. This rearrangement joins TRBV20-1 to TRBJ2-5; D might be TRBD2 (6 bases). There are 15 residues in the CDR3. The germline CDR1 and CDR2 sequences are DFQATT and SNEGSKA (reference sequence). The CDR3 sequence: CSSSGRDRIQETQYF. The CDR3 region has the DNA TGCAGTTCTAGTGGGCGGGATCGTATCCAAGAGACCCAGTACTTC.

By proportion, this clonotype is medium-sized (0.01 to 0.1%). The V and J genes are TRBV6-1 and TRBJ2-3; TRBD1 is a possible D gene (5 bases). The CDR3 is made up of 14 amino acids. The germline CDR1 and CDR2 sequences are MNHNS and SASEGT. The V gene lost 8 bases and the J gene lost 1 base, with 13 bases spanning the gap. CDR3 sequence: CASGQGLGTDTQYF. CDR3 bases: TGTGCCAGCGGGCAGGGCCTCGGCACAGATACGCAGTATTTT.

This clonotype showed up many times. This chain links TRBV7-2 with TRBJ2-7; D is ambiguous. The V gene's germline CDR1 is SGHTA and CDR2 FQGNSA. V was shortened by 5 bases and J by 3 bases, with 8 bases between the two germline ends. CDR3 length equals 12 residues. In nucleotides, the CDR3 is TGTGCCAGCAGCCGCCCCGGCTACGAGCAGTACTTC. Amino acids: CASSRPGYEQYF. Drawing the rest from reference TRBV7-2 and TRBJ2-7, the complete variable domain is GAGVSQSPSNKVTEKGKDVELRCDPISGHTALYWYRQSLGQGLEFLIYFQGNSAPDKSGLPSDRFSAERTGGSVSTLTIQRTQQEDSAVYLCASSRPGYEQYFGPGTRLTVT.

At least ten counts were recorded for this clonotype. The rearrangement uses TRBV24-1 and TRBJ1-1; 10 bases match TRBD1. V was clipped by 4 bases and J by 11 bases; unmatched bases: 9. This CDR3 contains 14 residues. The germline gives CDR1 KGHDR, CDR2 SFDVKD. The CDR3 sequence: CATSDPRDRGLAFF. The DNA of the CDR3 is TGTGCCACCAGTGACCCCCGGGACAGGGGACTCGCTTTCTTT.

The CDR3 loop is CASSDGTHQPQHF. As DNA, the CDR3 is TGTGCCAGCTCGGACGGAACCCATCAGCCCCAGCATTTT. The chain couples TRBV18 to TRBJ1-5, with D uncertain. Germline CDR1 KGHSH, CDR2 LQKENI. CDR3 length: 13 residues. V dropped 6 bases and J dropped 5 bases, with 11 bases sitting between them.

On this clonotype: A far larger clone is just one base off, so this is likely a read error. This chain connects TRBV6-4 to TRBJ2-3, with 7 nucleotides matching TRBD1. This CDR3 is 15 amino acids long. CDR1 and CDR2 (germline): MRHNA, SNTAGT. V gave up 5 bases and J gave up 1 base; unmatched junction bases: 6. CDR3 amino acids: CASSIQGLGTDTQYF. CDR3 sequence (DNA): TGTGCCAGCAGTATACAGGGGCTGGGCACAGATACGCAGTATTTT.